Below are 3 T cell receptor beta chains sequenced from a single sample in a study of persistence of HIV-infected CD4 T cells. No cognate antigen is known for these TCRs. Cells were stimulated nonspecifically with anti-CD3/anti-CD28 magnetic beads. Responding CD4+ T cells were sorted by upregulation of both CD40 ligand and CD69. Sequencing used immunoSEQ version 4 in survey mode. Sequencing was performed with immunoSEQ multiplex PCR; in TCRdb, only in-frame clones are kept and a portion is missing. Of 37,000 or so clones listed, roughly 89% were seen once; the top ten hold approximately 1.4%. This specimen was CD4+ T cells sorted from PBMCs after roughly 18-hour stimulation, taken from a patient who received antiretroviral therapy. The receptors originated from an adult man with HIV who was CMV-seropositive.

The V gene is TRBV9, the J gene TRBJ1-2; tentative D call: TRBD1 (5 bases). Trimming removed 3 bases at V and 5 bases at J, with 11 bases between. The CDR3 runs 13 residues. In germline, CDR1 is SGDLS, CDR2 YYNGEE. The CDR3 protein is CASSADSRYGYTF. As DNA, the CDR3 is TGTGCCAGCAGCGCCGACAGCAGATATGGCTACACCTTC.

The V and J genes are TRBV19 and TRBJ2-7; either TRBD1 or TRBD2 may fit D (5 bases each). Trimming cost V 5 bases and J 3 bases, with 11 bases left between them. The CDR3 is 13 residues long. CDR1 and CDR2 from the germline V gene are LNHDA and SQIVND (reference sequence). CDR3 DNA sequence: TGTGCCAGTAGTCTTAGGGGAGACTACGAGCAGTACTTC. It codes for CASSLRGDYEQYF.

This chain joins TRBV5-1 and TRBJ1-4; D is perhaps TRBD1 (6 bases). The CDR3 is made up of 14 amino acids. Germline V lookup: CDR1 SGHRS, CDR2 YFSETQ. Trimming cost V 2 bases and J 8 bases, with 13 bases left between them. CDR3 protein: CASSLGGRDEKLFF. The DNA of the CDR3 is TGCGCCAGCAGCTTAGGGGGAAGGGACGAAAAACTGTTTTTT.